One and the same sample provided the 20 T cell receptor beta chains below, sequenced in a study of blood T cell repertoires in COVID-19. Sequencing used immunoSEQ multiplex PCR; TCRdb keeps in-frame clones, though not all of them. The table shows around 160,000 clones, with roughly 83% occurring only once. Material for sequencing was PBMCs or T cells enriched from blood (not recorded which). The receptors originated from a woman aged 55-70 years who had recovered from COVID-19.

A few counts support this clone. This chain connects TRBV7-2 to TRBJ1-5, with 7 bases aligning to TRBD1. The CDR3 extends over 16 amino acids. Germline CDR1 is SGHTA and CDR2 is FQGNSA. V lost 1 base, J lost 3 bases, and 6 bases stayed unmatched. The CDR3 DNA reads TGTGCCAGCAGCTTAGGGCCAGGGGGTAACAATCAGCCCCAGCATTTT. Amino acids: CASSLGPGGNNQPQHF. The full variable domain, in which reference TRBV7-2 and TRBJ1-5 provide the parts outside the CDR3, is GAGVSQSPSNKVTEKGKDVELRCDPISGHTALYWYRQSLGQGLEFLIYFQGNSAPDKSGLPSDRFSAERTGGSVSTLTIQRTQQEDSAVYLCASSLGPGGNNQPQHFGDGTRLSIL.

This clone was picked up one time. The chain combines TRBV11-2 with TRBJ2-7, with D unclear. CDR1 and CDR2 from the germline V gene are SGHAT and FQNNGV. The CDR3 length is 15 residues. V lost 1 base and J 0 bases, leaving 10 bases between the germline ends. The CDR3 DNA reads as TGTGCCAGCAGCTTAGTCGCGAGAAGCTCCTACGAGCAGTACTTC. Its protein is CASSLVARSSYEQYF.

The chain employs TRBV3-1 (or the pseudogene TRBV3-2) and TRBJ1-1, with a tentative D call TRBD1 (5 bases). CDR1 is LGHDT, CDR2 YNNKEL, per germline (reference sequence). This CDR3 comprises 13 residues. The V gene lost 5 bases and the J gene lost 1 base, with 8 bases spanning the gap. The CDR3 DNA reads as TGTGCCAGCAGCGTTACAGGGAACACTGAAGCTTTCTTT. This gives the protein CASSVTGNTEAFF.

The V and J genes are TRBV12-5 and TRBJ1-5; a weak D match, TRBD1 (5 bases). The V gene's germline CDR1 is LGHNT and CDR2 FRNRAP. V dropped 4 bases and J dropped 0 bases, with 16 bases sitting between them. The CDR3 runs 17 residues. CDR3 nucleotide sequence: TGTGCTAGTGGTTACACCGTTAGGGGCTATAGCAATCAGCCCCAGCATTTT. This encodes CASGYTVRGYSNQPQHF.

The chain recombines TRBV7-2 with TRBJ2-5; D is uncertain. The CDR3 runs 13 residues. V was trimmed by 5 bases and J by 3 bases, leaving 10 bases between them. Germline-derived CDR1 and CDR2 are SGHTA and FQGNSA. The CDR3 bases are TGTGCCAGCAGCCTAGTTGCTAAAGAGACCCAGTACTTC. Translation: CASSLVAKETQYF.

V and J are TRBV5-1 and TRBJ1-2; D not resolved. Germline CDR1 is SGHRS and CDR2 is YFSETQ. The CDR3 has 15 amino acids. Trimming removed 5 bases from V and 3 bases from J, with 17 bases in between. CDR3 sequence reads: CASRRDSSQHYGYTF. CDR3 in DNA: TGCGCCAGCAGGCGCGATAGTTCCCAACACTATGGCTACACCTTC.

The genes are TRBV5-1 and TRBJ1-5; tentatively, D is TRBD1 (6 bases). CDR1 is SGHRS and CDR2 is YFSETQ in the germline V gene. Trimming left V 0 bases short and J 7 bases short, with 14 bases between. CDR3 length: 15 residues. DNA for the CDR3: TGCGCCAGCAGCTTGGATAATGGGGGCGGACAGCCCCAGCATTTT. This sequence encodes CASSLDNGGGQPQHF.

The chain links TRBV5-1 to TRBJ1-4, with TRBD1 identical over 9 bases. The CDR3 contains 12 residues. Trimming cost V 2 bases and J 12 bases; bases outside gene matches: 2. The V gene's germline CDR1 is SGHRS and CDR2 YFSETQ. CDR3 bases: TGCGCCAGCAGCTTTGACAGGGGGGAACTGTTTTTT. It is translated as CASSFDRGELFF.

The chain couples TRBV24-1 to TRBJ2-3, with D possibly TRBD2 on 6 matching bases. Germline V gene sequence: CDR1 KGHDR, CDR2 SFDVKD. The CDR3 totals 15 residues. The V end was cut by 1 base, the J end by 0 bases, with 7 bases between. The CDR3 DNA sequence: TGTGCCACCAGTGATTTTGGGGGGAGCACAGATACGCAGTATTTT. Its protein product is CATSDFGGSTDTQYF.

The V call is TRBV12-3 or TRBV12-4, the J call TRBJ1-1; unclear D gene. Between the trimmed V and J ends, which lost 4 bases and 7 bases, there was a span of 10 bases. The length of the CDR3 is 12 residues. The CDR3 DNA is TGTGCCAGCAGTTCAGACATGAGTGAAGCTTTCTTT. Amino acids: CASSSDMSEAFF.

The rearrangement uses TRBV9 and TRBJ1-5; 7 bases match TRBD1. This CDR3 is 15 amino acids long. Germline trimming cut 0 bases from V and 6 bases from J; bases unmatched to any gene: 6. Per germline, CDR1 SGDLS and CDR2 YYNGEE. CDR3 DNA sequence: TGTGCCAGCAGCGTAGGGCAGGGGGGTAGTCAGCCCCAGCATTTT. Its translation is CASSVGQGGSQPQHF.

V gene TRBV19 combines with J gene TRBJ2-2, with TRBD2 matching over 7 bases. Germline-derived CDR1 and CDR2 are LNHDA and SQIVND (reference sequence). This CDR3 is built from 15 residues. Trimming at V came to 6 bases and at J to 3 bases, leaving 7 bases not matched to a gene. CDR3 region: CASRIQRGDTGELFF. CDR3 nucleotide sequence: TGTGCCAGTAGAATCCAGCGGGGCGACACCGGGGAGCTGTTTTTT.

CDR3: CASSPTGGYQPQHF. The DNA of the CDR3 is TGTGCCAGCAGCCCCACAGGGGGTTATCAGCCCCAGCATTTT. This chain joins TRBV6-5 and TRBJ1-5; 8 nucleotides line up with TRBD1. The junction had 6 bases not matched to a gene; V was cut back by 6 bases and J by 5 bases. The CDR3 runs to 14 residues. Per the germline V gene, CDR1 is MNHEY and CDR2 is SVGAGI.

The chain is built from TRBV5-1 and TRBJ2-7, with 8 bases fitting TRBD1. Unmatched junction bases numbered 11, after V lost 0 bases and J lost 6 bases. Germline CDR1 SGHRS, CDR2 YFSETQ. The CDR3 consists of 16 residues. CDR3 coding DNA: TGCGCCAGCAGCTTGGGGCCATCTCAGACAGGGGCCGAGCAGTACTTC. This encodes CASSLGPSQTGAEQYF.

The chain links TRBV28 to TRBJ1-2; 8 nucleotides line up with TRBD1. The CDR3 is made up of 14 amino acids. V gave up 6 bases and J gave up 3 bases; unmatched junction bases: 6. From germline, CDR1 is MDHEN and CDR2 SYDVKM. DNA for the CDR3: TGTGCCAGCAGAGTGACAGGGGCCGACTATGGCTACACCTTC. Translating gives CASRVTGADYGYTF.

The chain links TRBV5-1 to TRBJ1-1; D is ambiguous. This CDR3 has 15 residues. V lost 4 bases and J lost 2, with 15 bases in between. Germline CDR1 is SGHRS and CDR2 is YFSETQ. CDR3: CASSPVWTGNTEAFF. The CDR3 DNA reads as TGCGCCAGCAGCCCGGTCTGGACTGGAAACACTGAAGCTTTCTTT.

This clone was detected once. The chain carries TRBV19 and TRBJ1-2; TRBD1 aligns across 10 bases. The CDR3 consists of 15 residues. Germline V gives CDR1 LNHDA, CDR2 SQIVND (reference sequence). V was clipped by 4 bases and J by 0 bases; unmatched bases: 2. The CDR3 here is CASSTTGGANYGYTF. In DNA, the CDR3 is TGTGCCAGTAGTACGACAGGGGGCGCTAACTATGGCTACACCTTC.

The chain couples TRBV19 to TRBJ1-4; D remains ambiguous. V gave up 7 bases and J gave up 3 bases, with 9 bases separating them. CDR1 is LNHDA and CDR2 is SQIVND in the germline V gene (reference sequence). This CDR3 has 13 residues. DNA for the CDR3: TGTGCCAGTACTTACCGAGCTAATGAAAAACTGTTTTTT. Amino acid sequence: CASTYRANEKLFF.

The chain has TRBV7-2 and TRBJ1-2, with 9 bases fitting TRBD1. The CDR3 is 14 amino acids. Trimming cost V 4 bases and J 6 bases; bases outside gene matches: 6. In germline, CDR1 is SGHTA, CDR2 FQGNSA. CDR3 sequence reads: CASSSRTGADGYTF. The CDR3 DNA reads as TGTGCCAGCAGCTCCCGGACAGGGGCTGATGGCTACACCTTC. Full variable domain (missing parts from reference TRBV7-2 and TRBJ1-2): GAGVSQSPSNKVTEKGKDVELRCDPISGHTALYWYRQSLGQGLEFLIYFQGNSAPDKSGLPSDRFSAERTGGSVSTLTIQRTQQEDSAVYLCASSSRTGADGYTFGSGTRLTVV.

The V gene is TRBV3-1 (or the pseudogene TRBV3-2), the J gene TRBJ1-5; 7 bases align to TRBD1. The ends lost 0 bases at V and 7 bases at J; junction bases unmatched: 6. The CDR3 is made up of 15 amino acids. Germline loops: CDR1 LGHDT, CDR2 YNNKEL (reference sequence). The CDR3 region has the DNA TGTGCCAGCAGCCAAGATTCTCAGGGGGGCCAGCCCCAGCATTTT. Translation: CASSQDSQGGQPQHF.